This T cell receptor beta chain emerged from a study of blood T cells in healthy people across ages. Overall study findings and caveats: Percentage of naive T cells showed a strong correlation with TCR beta diversity.

This clonotype was detected a few times. Its antigen is undetermined. Caucasian, healthy and from Russia, the donors were aged between 6 and 90. V was clipped by 4 bases and J by 1 base, with 7 bases between them. The CDR3 is 12 residues long. Germline V gene lookup returns CDR1 SQVTM and CDR2 ANQGSEA. A second PCR, run for roughly 6 to 11 cycles, used a sample-barcoded 5' primer plus a J-beta primer mix. Each of the cDNA molecules was tagged by a template-switch adaptor with 12 random nucleotides. Researchers report that each sample yielded at least 2.5 million CDR3-containing paired-end reads. TCRdb recomputed calls from the 5' RACE reads with MiXCR, one row per CDR3 protein. The profile covers 800,000 or so distinct CDR3 sequences, with 35% to 50% appearing a single time and over 15% taken by the ten largest.

The TCR comes from a man older than 75 in good health. The source material was blood. The chain has TRBV29-1 and TRBJ2-5, with D possibly matching TRBD2 (5 bases). In DNA form, the CDR3 reads TGCAGCGTTGGACGGGGCCAAGAGACCCAGTACTTC. Translating gives CSVGRGQETQYF.